Reported below is one TCR beta chain. Its antigen is not known. This sample is drawn from a study of T cells in Graves' hyperthyroidism and ophthalmopathy. Study-wide points: Most thyroid clonotypes that were expanded above 0.001 also turned up in blood.

Diagnostic assessment was based on clinical symptoms, serum thyroxine and TRAb, thyroid ultrasound and orbital computed tomography. A roughly 9.3 ml volume of fresh peripheral blood provided the PBMCs. Amplified TCR beta CDR3 regions came from RNA transcripts. The HTBI set primed first-round TCR CDR3 RT-PCR. From the multiplex PCR reads, TCRdb called clonotypes with MiXCR, one entry per CDR3 protein. The sample contains 550,000 to 800,000 distinct CDR3 sequences, about 16% of which appear only once. The germline V gene encodes CDR1 GTSNPN and CDR2 SVGIG (reference sequence). CDR3 length equals 13 residues. V was pared by 5 bases and J by 3 bases, with 4 bases of the junction left unmatched.

The clonotype comes from a man between 18 and 35 years old with Graves' hyperthyroidism. The sequenced sample was blood. The chain joins TRBV30 to TRBJ2-5; TRBD2 agrees at 9 bases. In DNA form, the CDR3 reads TGTGCCTGGCAGACTAGCGGTAAAGAGACCCAGTACTTC. It codes for CAWQTSGKETQYF.